The next 3 T cell receptor beta chains were all read from a single sample in a study of graft-versus-host responses after intestinal transplantation (dated by TCRdb to 2020 to 2023). The library was obtained by the immunoSEQ multiplex PCR assay. TCRdb obtained this table from immuneACCESS and retained in-frame rearrangements with V and J assigned. These tables miss some clones; where compared with another copy, unresolved V genes account for less than half of the shortfall, and the remainder is unexplained. A total of about 64,000 clones appear in this sample, more than 90% of them only once. The ten largest clones take up approximately 6.3% of the sample. Specimen: bone marrow, collected roughly 110 weeks after intestinal transplantation. The source of these receptors is a human patient who received an intestinal transplant, so some T cells may come from the graft donor.

The chain carries TRBV7-6 and TRBJ2-6; the D is unclear. This CDR3 is built from 15 residues. Germline V gene data show CDR1 as SGHVS and CDR2 as FNYEAQ. The V gene lost 6 bases and the J gene lost 0 bases, with 9 bases spanning the gap. This CDR3 reads CASSIDSSGANVLTF. The CDR3, as DNA: TGTGCCAGCAGTATAGATAGCTCTGGGGCCAACGTCCTGACTTTC.

The chain combines TRBV6-5 with TRBJ1-2, with D perhaps matching TRBD1 (5 bases). V was clipped by 2 bases and J by 5 bases, with 15 bases between them. This CDR3 is built from 15 residues. The germline CDR1 and CDR2 sequences are MNHEY and SVGAGI. The CDR3 nucleotides are TGTGCCAGCAGTTACAGCGGGGCAGGGAAGTATGGCTACACCTTC. It specifies CASSYSGAGKYGYTF.

J is TRBJ1-1 and V is TRBV10-3; a possible D gene is TRBD1 (6 bases). Trimming pared 1 base from V and 4 bases from J, leaving 13 bases between. Germline-derived CDR1 and CDR2 are ENHRY and SYGVKD. The CDR3 loop spans 15 amino acids. The CDR3, as DNA: TGTGCCATCAGTGAGTACCGGGGGGCTGGCACTGAAGCTTTCTTT. It is translated as CAISEYRGAGTEAFF.